This TCR beta chain is drawn from a study of T cell repertoires in cytomegalovirus infection. Study in general: Public TCR beta signature analysis indicated the presence of both CMV infection and matching HLA type.

The length of the CDR3 is 14 residues. The germline V gene encodes CDR1 SGHRS and CDR2 YFSETQ. The ends were cut back, 2 bases at V and 2 bases at J, with 10 bases in the middle. As to this clonotype: Its cognate antigen is unknown.

TCRdb redid the calling of the reads with MiXCR, one entry per CDR3 protein. The sample has hundreds of thousands of distinct CDR3 sequences; less than 40% are singletons. Broader study findings: Of the TCR beta families, the public ones yielded a cumulative frequency that identified carriers of CMV plus the relevant HLA. In two of eight donors, the top clonotype was HLA-C-restricted CMV-specific.

V is TRBV5-1 and J is TRBJ2-5; possibly TRBD1 for D (5 bases). This TCR was sampled from a human donor in good health (CMV status not recorded). Some clones in this sample may be carry-over from other donors' samples. The sequenced material came from PBMCs. The CDR3 loop is CASSLDDRQETQYF. CDR3 nucleotide sequence: TGCGCCAGCAGCTTAGACGACAGACAAGAGACCCAGTACTTC.